The present T cell receptor (beta chain) was sequenced within a study of neurological immune-mediated disorders. Study overall: Within the group of about 35 multiple sclerosis patients, approximately 31 were relapsing-remitting, while 3 were secondary progressive.

The V end was cut by 2 bases, the J end by 2 bases, with 6 bases between. CDR3 length: 13 amino acids. Broader study findings: Neither clinical nor MRI features were associated with the multiple sclerosis repertoire cluster. Falling below healthy controls, multiple sclerosis showed the least TCR clonal expansion, while HTLV-1-associated myelopathy showed the most.

This clonotype was seen many times. Its antigen is unknown. One entry per CDR3 protein, called by TCRdb with MiXCR from the 5' RACE reads. The table lists around 70,000 distinct CDR3 sequences, 2.5% to 3.5% of them singletons. The chain has TRBV12-3 or TRBV12-4 and TRBJ2-5; D unclear. The sequence was collected from a woman aged 45 to 65 with multiple sclerosis. Sample: PBMCs. The CDR3 coding sequence is TGTGCCAGCAGTTTATCCGGTCAAGAGACCCAGTACTTC. Protein product: CASSLSGQETQYF.